These 23 T cell receptor beta chains share one sample of origin, sequenced in a study of T-cell memory formation after mild COVID-19. TCRdb called the 5' RACE reads again in MiXCR, with one record for every CDR3 protein. The table includes around 140,000 distinct CDR3 sequences, 20% to 25% detected once. The source material was PBMCs or a T cell subset sorted from them (not recorded which). The origin of the receptors is an adult woman who had mild COVID-19 (a few samples of this study predate the infection). Cell type and time point are not known.

This clonotype has just a few counts. V gene TRBV13 combines with J gene TRBJ2-7; D is unresolved. The CDR3 has 13 amino acids. The ends were cut back, 0 bases at V and 6 bases at J, with 9 bases in the middle. CDR1 is PRHDT, CDR2 FYEKMQ, per germline (reference sequence). The CDR3 loop is CASSLGGNAEQYF. For the CDR3, the DNA is TGTGCCAGCAGCTTAGGAGGGAATGCCGAGCAGTACTTC.

This chain links TRBV4-1 with TRBJ1-3; possible D gene TRBD1, 5 bases. CDR3 length equals 15 residues. Trimming took 5 bases from V and 0 from J, leaving 11 bases between them. Germline V CDR1 and CDR2: MGHRA, YSYEKL. CDR3 sequence reads: CASSLGHISGNTIYF. CDR3 bases: TGCGCCAGCAGCTTAGGACACATCTCTGGAAACACCATATATTTT.

This clonotype has more than one count but fewer than ten. The chain has TRBV7-6 and TRBJ1-1, with 9 bases identical to TRBD1. V lost 4 bases to trimming and J lost 5 bases; unmatched junction nucleotides: 11. Germline loops: CDR1 SGHVS, CDR2 FNYEAQ. The CDR3 has 16 residues. CDR3 sequence reads: CASSSHYRGLGTEAFF. Here the CDR3 DNA reads TGTGCCAGCAGCTCGCATTACAGGGGGCTGGGGACTGAAGCTTTCTTT.

This clonotype came up a few times. The chain combines TRBV3-1 with TRBJ1-1; weak D call: TRBD1 (6 bases). Germline V lookup: CDR1 LGHDT, CDR2 YNNKEL (reference sequence). CDR3 length: 17 residues. V lost 4 bases and J lost 11, with 29 bases in between. DNA for the CDR3: TGTGCCAGCAGCCCGTCCGGGACAACGCGCTGGGGCCTGGGGGCTTTCTTT. Its translation: CASSPSGTTRWGLGAFF.

This clonotype showed up just once. The CDR3 coding sequence is TGTGCCAGCAGCAAACGCATAGCTAACTATGGCTACACCTTC. This codes for CASSKRIANYGYTF. V gene TRBV7-9 combines with J gene TRBJ1-2; D gene ambiguous. CDR1 is SEHNR, CDR2 FQNEAQ, per germline (reference sequence). The CDR3 is 14 residues long. V was pared by 5 bases and J by 0 bases, with 10 bases between.

The chain combines TRBV5-6 with TRBJ1-1; D gene uncertain. CDR1 is SGHDT, CDR2 YYEEEE, per germline. There are 12 residues in the CDR3. V shed 1 base and J shed 3 bases, with 4 bases lying between them. Here the CDR3 DNA reads TGTGCCAGCAGCTTGAGTTACACTGAAGCTTTCTTT. This sequence encodes CASSLSYTEAFF.

This clonotype came up a few times. V is TRBV6-2 or TRBV6-3 and J is TRBJ1-2; D ambiguous. The germline V gene has CDR1 MNHEY and CDR2 SVGEGT. The CDR3 runs 13 residues. V lost 1 base and J lost 6, with 9 bases in between. The CDR3 nucleotides read TGTGCCAGCAGTTACTATTTGGTAGATGGCTACACCTTC. Translated: CASSYYLVDGYTF.

V usage is TRBV20-1 and J usage is TRBJ2-7; 8 positions match TRBD2. Germline trimming cut 3 bases from V and 5 bases from J; bases unmatched to any gene: 15. The CDR3 spans 16 residues. CDR1 is DFQATT, CDR2 SNEGSKA, per germline (reference sequence). CDR3 sequence (DNA): TGCAGTGCTAGTCCTTTCGCGACCGGGACTAGTGACGAGCAGTACTTC. Amino acids: CSASPFATGTSDEQYF.

The V gene is TRBV10-1, the J gene TRBJ2-3; 8 nucleotides line up with TRBD1. With V trimmed by 4 bases and J by 3 bases, 3 bases remained unmatched. The V gene's germline CDR1 is WNHNN and CDR2 SYGVQD (reference sequence). This CDR3 is built from 14 residues. The CDR3 sequence is CASSGQGSTDTQYF. CDR3 bases: TGCGCCAGCAGTGGACAGGGGAGTACAGATACGCAGTATTTT.

Many counts were recorded for this clonotype. The V call is TRBV4-3, the J call TRBJ2-1, with D perhaps matching TRBD1 (5 bases). The V end was cut by 5 bases, the J end by 6 bases, with 5 bases between. This CDR3 has 11 amino acids. Germline V gives CDR1 LGHNA, CDR2 YSLEER. The DNA of the CDR3 is TGCGCCAGCAGCAGGGGCAATGAGCAGTTCTTC. It yields the protein CASSRGNEQFF.

This clonotype was counted between two and nine times. J is TRBJ2-3 and V is TRBV7-9; either TRBD1 or TRBD2 may fit D (5 bases each). Germline V gives CDR1 SEHNR, CDR2 FQNEAQ (reference sequence). CDR3 length: 15 residues. Trimming shortened V by 5 bases and J by 5 bases, and 17 bases separated the two germline ends. The CDR3 nucleotides are TGTGCCAGCAGCATCTACACCCCGAGGGGAGATACGCAGTATTTT. It yields the protein CASSIYTPRGDTQYF. Drawing the rest from reference TRBV7-9 and TRBJ2-3, the complete variable domain is DTGVSQNPRHKITKRGQNVTFRCDPISEHNRLYWYRQTLGQGPEFLTYFQNEAQLEKSRLLSDRFSAERPKGSFSTLEIQRTEQGDSAMYLCASSIYTPRGDTQYFGPGTRLTVL.

This rearrangement joins TRBV5-1 to TRBJ2-2; the D is unclear. V was pared by 6 bases and J by 6 bases, with 15 bases between. Germline V CDR1 and CDR2: SGHRS, YFSETQ. This CDR3 is 14 amino acids long. The CDR3: CASTQPERPGELFF. The CDR3 nucleotides read TGCGCCAGCACCCAACCGGAGAGGCCCGGGGAGCTGTTTTTT.

This clonotype was counted only a few times. The rearrangement uses TRBV27 and TRBJ2-1, with D perhaps TRBD1 (6 bases). Per the germline V gene, CDR1 is MNHEY and CDR2 is SMNVEV (reference sequence). The CDR3 consists of 15 residues. V was shortened by 6 bases and J by 0 bases, with 12 bases between the two germline ends. DNA for the CDR3: TGTGCCAGCAGGAGACAGGAAAGCTCCTACAATGAGCAGTTCTTC. Residues: CASRRQESSYNEQFF.

This chain joins TRBV7-8 and TRBJ2-2, with D perhaps TRBD2 (6 bases). The CDR3 runs to 15 residues. The V gene's germline CDR1 is SGHVS and CDR2 FQNEAQ. Trimming removed 5 bases at V and 7 bases at J, with 17 bases between. The CDR3 nucleotides are TGTGCCAGCAGCCATCCGGGACTTAATCACGGGGAGCTGTTTTTT. Amino acids: CASSHPGLNHGELFF. Looking up the rest from reference TRBV7-8 and TRBJ2-2 gives the full variable domain: GAGVSQSPRYKVAKRGQDVALRCDPISGHVSLFWYQQALGQGPEFLTYFQNEAQLDKSGLPSDRFFAERPEGSVSTLKIQRTQQEDSAVYLCASSHPGLNHGELFFGEGSRLTVL.

This clonotype was found a few times. The CDR3 DNA is TGTGCCAGCAGCTTAGAGGAACCGGGACAGGGGAACACTGAAGCTTTCTTT. Its translation is CASSLEEPGQGNTEAFF. The rearrangement links TRBV7-9 to TRBJ1-1; 9 bases line up with TRBD1. The CDR3 loop spans 17 amino acids. After removal of 1 base from V and 1 base from J, the junction contained 7 bases not matched to a gene. CDR1 SEHNR and CDR2 FQNEAQ come from the germline V gene (reference sequence).

This clonotype was observed a handful of times. J is TRBJ2-4 and V is TRBV11-3; the D gene is possibly TRBD2 (5 bases). V was pared by 5 bases and J by 8 bases, with 13 bases between. This CDR3 is built from 13 residues. CDR1 and CDR2 from the germline V gene are SGHNT and YENEEA. The CDR3 reads CASSEPLRDIQYF. CDR3 nucleotides: TGTGCCAGCAGCGAACCTCTGCGGGACATTCAGTACTTC.

The chain joins TRBV5-1 to TRBJ2-1; no clear D gene. Germline V gene data show CDR1 as SGHRS and CDR2 as YFSETQ. V lost 6 bases and J lost 12, with 13 bases in between. The CDR3 covers 11 residues. CDR3 coding DNA: TGCGCCAGCACCCTCGGGCCGTGGCAGTTCTTC. Its protein product is CASTLGPWQFF.

This sequence joins TRBV21-1 and TRBJ1-6; the table names TRBD1, a call not compared with the DNA. TRBV21-1 corresponds to a pseudogene. This CDR3 has 15 residues. The CDR3 DNA is TGTGCCAGCAGCCCACGGGGGGGGCGGAATTCACCCCTCCACTTT. Translating gives CASSPRGGRNSPLHF.

The V and J genes are TRBV6-2 or TRBV6-3 and TRBJ2-5, with D possibly matching TRBD2 (5 bases). This CDR3 has 13 amino acids. CDR1 and CDR2 (germline): MNHEY, SVGEGT. V dropped 5 bases and J dropped 5 bases, with 12 bases sitting between them. CDR3 protein: CASSRRTEETQYF. CDR3 sequence (DNA): TGTGCCAGCAGTCGCCGGACTGAGGAGACCCAGTACTTC.

The chain recombines TRBV12-3 or TRBV12-4 with TRBJ2-1; the match to TRBD2 covers 8 bases. CDR3 length equals 18 residues. Unmatched junction bases numbered 10, after V lost 3 bases and J lost 0 bases. CDR3 DNA: TGTGCCAGCAGTTTGAGGGGACTAGATTTCCTCTCCTACAATGAGCAGTTCTTC. This encodes CASSLRGLDFLSYNEQFF.

This clonotype has just a few counts. The gene calls are TRBV12-3 or TRBV12-4 and TRBJ2-5; 9 nucleotides align to TRBD2. CDR3 length: 16 residues. After removal of 3 bases from V and 4 bases from J, the junction contained 9 bases not matched to a gene. The CDR3 DNA follows: TGTGCCAGCAGTTTGATGGGCGGGGGGGGAGGAGAGACCCAGTACTTC. Amino acids: CASSLMGGGGGETQYF.

This clonotype was detected a few times. This chain uses TRBV5-6 with TRBJ1-1; the D gene is possibly TRBD1 (6 bases). Germline V gene sequence: CDR1 SGHDT, CDR2 YYEEEE. The CDR3 is 15 amino acids. V lost 2 bases and J lost 6, with 17 bases in between. The CDR3 DNA reads TGTGCCAGCAGCTTTACAGGGCTACTTATGGCTGAAGCTTTCTTT. Translating gives CASSFTGLLMAEAFF. Supplemented by reference TRBV5-6 and TRBJ1-1, the full variable domain reads DAGVTQSPTHLIKTRGQQVTLRCSPKSGHDTVSWYQQALGQGPQFIFQYYEEEERQRGNFPDRFSGHQFPNYSSELNVNALLLGDSALYLCASSFTGLLMAEAFFGQGTRLTVV.

This clonotype has ten or more counts. The V call is TRBV12-3 or TRBV12-4, the J call TRBJ1-1; D is uncertain. Trimming cost V 5 bases and J 0 bases, with 16 bases left between them. The CDR3 sequence is 16 residues long. CDR3 nucleotides: TGTGCCAGCAGTGCCCCGGCGGGAAGGATGAACACTGAAGCTTTCTTT. It codes for CASSAPAGRMNTEAFF.